This T cell receptor (beta chain) originates from a study of cytomegalovirus exposure and HLA in healthy donors. Overall study context: Early released data comprised about 84 million unique TCRs from HLA-typed donors. General study points: Later analysis revealed greater clonal expansion in HLA-associated TCR beta chains than in equally common others. Testing in vitro showed a few CMV-associated chains specific for CMV antigens. Apparent HLA restriction characterized most CMV-associated TCR beta chains in a later analysis.

With 60 Vbeta and 13 Jbeta primers, the PCR was carried out. Only in-frame clones appear in the TCRdb table, and some are missing; sequencing was by immunoSEQ multiplex PCR. This sample has around 130,000 clones, with about 80% found just once. V was trimmed by 5 bases and J by 8 bases, leaving 15 bases between them. The CDR3 consists of 13 residues. Germline V lookup: CDR1 LGHNA, CDR2 YSLEER. Note on this clone: The antigen is undetermined.

Sequences were obtained from PBMCs. The rearrangement links TRBV4-3 to TRBJ1-2; D perhaps matches TRBD1 (5 bases). The sequence came from a girl aged 2-10 years in good health and CMV-seronegative. DNA of the CDR3: TGCGCCAGCAGCAGATCGGGGGTTGAGGGCTACACCTTC. This codes for CASSRSGVEGYTF.